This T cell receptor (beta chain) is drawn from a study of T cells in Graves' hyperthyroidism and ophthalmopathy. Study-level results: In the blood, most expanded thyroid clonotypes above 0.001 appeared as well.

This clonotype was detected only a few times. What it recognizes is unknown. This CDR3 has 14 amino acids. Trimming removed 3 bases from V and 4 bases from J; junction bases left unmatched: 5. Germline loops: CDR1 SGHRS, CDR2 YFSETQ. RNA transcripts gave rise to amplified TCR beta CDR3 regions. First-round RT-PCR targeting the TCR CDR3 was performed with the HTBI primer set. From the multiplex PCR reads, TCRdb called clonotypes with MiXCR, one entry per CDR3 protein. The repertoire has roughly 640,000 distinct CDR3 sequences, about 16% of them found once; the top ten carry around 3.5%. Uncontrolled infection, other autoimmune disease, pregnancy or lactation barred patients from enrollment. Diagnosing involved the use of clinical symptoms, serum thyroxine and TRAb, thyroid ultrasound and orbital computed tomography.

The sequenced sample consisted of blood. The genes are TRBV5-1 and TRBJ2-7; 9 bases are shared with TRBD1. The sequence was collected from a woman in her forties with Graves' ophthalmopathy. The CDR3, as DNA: TGCGCCAGCAGCTCCGGACAGGGGCTGTACGAGCAGTACTTC. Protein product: CASSSGQGLYEQYF.